This T cell receptor (beta chain) is drawn from a study of tumor and adjacent non-tumor tissue in lung cancer (dated by TCRdb to the late 2010s). Some background on the complete study: Patients with adenocarcinoma (approximately 11), squamous cell carcinoma (2) and small cell lung cancer (1) were included in the cohort. The roughly 15 patients were aged roughly 31 to 85 years, included ten or so men and 5 women, and had TNM stage I to III disease. A total of around 130,000,000 productive TCRbeta reads were generated by sequencing, corresponding to an average of about 4.17 million reads per sample. The study compared bulk TCRbeta repertoires between lung tumor tissue and matched distant non-tumor lung tissue from 15 lung cancer patients. For each patient, one tumor sample and one normal lung sample were taken, giving about 31 paired specimens that underwent TCRbeta CDR3 sequencing.

Library preparation used multiplex PCR. TCRdb lists the instrument as Illumina HiSeq 2500. TCRbeta libraries were built by three rounds of nested PCR using primers (Table S4), following protocols modified from ARM-PCR. Before sequencing, PCR products of 200-500 bp were cut from the gel and purified using the QIAquick gel extraction kit. The published analysis was carried out like this. Trimmomatic was used to clean the reads, FLASH was used to merge the reads into complete CDR3 sequences, and MiTCR was used to assign the reads to V(D)J germline segments. Clonal diversity was computed as the inverse Simpson's index with VDJtools. In-frame sequences lacking a premature stop codon were counted as productive reads. The public reads were reanalyzed by TCRdb: fastp trimming at Q25, MiXCR alignment, in-frame beta chains only. Rows are unified per CDR3 protein, each entry keeping the most common DNA and genes. TCRdb, rather than the study authors, made the V and J calls. This sample comprises under 95,000 distinct CDR3 sequences, about three fifths of them detected only once. The top ten constitute over 12% of the sample.

This clonotype was seen ten or more times. Its antigen is not yet known. Base qualities are not provided; no much larger clone lies one nucleotide away. RNA was isolated from bulk unsorted tissue, and RNA quality was assessed with a NanoDrop ND-1000 and an Agilent 2100. Donors were newly diagnosed lung cancer patients admitted for thoracic surgery in China between August and November 2014, without prior chemotherapy. The study excluded patients who had received radiotherapy or chemotherapy before or who had another cancer at the same time. Surgical tissue pieces of 1-2 cm3 were preserved in RNAlater solution and were kept at -80 degrees C until use. CDR1 and CDR2 (SQVTM, ANQGSEA) derive from the germline V gene. The germline ends are 15 bases apart after V is trimmed by 7 bases and J by 0 bases. The CDR3 runs 14 residues from the cysteine to the phenylalanine. This entry keeps only the CDR3 DNA: 42 bases, framed from base 1.

Points the paper makes about the study in general: Only roughly 15 patients were in the cohort, and the authors stated that larger samples and more detailed clinical data are needed. Peripheral blood was not sequenced, so blood TCRbeta repertoires were not examined in the lung cancer patients of the study. Tumor tissue showed significantly higher TCR diversity (inverse Simpson) than normal lung tissue, at roughly 390 vs 170 (P = 0.0075, Mann-Whitney U test). TCR diversity was significantly higher in younger patients, and greater tumor TCR diversity was associated with shorter overall survival and shorter disease-free survival. In normal lung, the top 100 clones accounted for a significantly larger cumulative share of the repertoire than in tumor tissue. Neither the sequencing platform nor unique molecular identifiers are named or mentioned anywhere in the methods.

Here the chain combines TRBV29-1 and TRBJ2-5; the D element could tentatively be TRBD1 or TRBD2, as 6 bases agree for each. Sequencing used lung tumor tissue. This sequence was found in a man aged 70-80 years with non-small cell lung cancer. The CDR3 protein is CSGNGGPYQETQYF. The DNA reads TGCAGCGGAAACGGGGGCCCGTACCAAGAGACCCAGTACTTC. With the rest looked up from the reference TRBV29-1 and TRBJ2-5 genes rather than sequenced, the full variable domain is SAVISQKPSRDICQRGTSLTIQCQVDSQVTMMFWYRQQPGQSLTLIATANQGSEATYESGFVIDKFPISRPNLTFSTLTVSNMSPEDSSIYLCSGNGGPYQETQYFGPGTRLLVL.